This TCR beta chain is from a study of PD-1 blockade in classical Hodgkin lymphoma. Study-level results: Exclusion was applied to patients who started nivolumab under 1 year after ASCT. Baseline diversity in complete responders resembled that of newly diagnosed patients. Factors driving the repertoire differences, possibly disease activity or prior therapy, remain undefined.

Produced via immunoSEQ multiplex PCR; TCRdb's table is partial and in-frame only. The data contain approximately 30,000 clones, roughly 80% of them singletons. As to this clone: Its specificity is not known.

Patients all relapsed after autologous stem cell transplantation, and there was variation in brentuximab vedotin exposure. Magnetic negative selection of thawed PBMCs was the method by which CD4+ T cells were purified. Responses achieved at best were complete response, partial response or progressive disease. The V end was cut by 4 bases, the J end by 8 bases, with 21 bases between. CDR1 and CDR2 from the germline V gene are SGDLS and YYNGEE. The CDR3 runs 15 residues. This material consisted of CD4+ T cells from blood, taken at baseline. This TCR derives from a human donor with classical Hodgkin lymphoma. The rearrangement links TRBV9 to TRBJ1-2; possibly TRBD1 for D (6 bases). The CDR3 region has the DNA TGTGCCAGCAGCCGTGGGGGCGGGGGCCCCAGCGGCTACACCTTC. This encodes CASSRGGGGPSGYTF.